What follows is one TCR beta chain and its context. This clonotype was recorded a few times. There is no known antigen for this receptor. No much larger clone is present one base from it, and per-base qualities are unavailable. These data come from a study of CD8 T cells in ankylosing spondylitis listed by TCRdb under 2017. Turning to the overall study: The study set out to find disease-linked TCR variants by profiling T cell receptor beta repertoires in ankylosing spondylitis patients and healthy donors. The full study cohort was made up of approximately 27 ankylosing spondylitis patients and 108 healthy donors. Peripheral blood samples were taken, and synovial fluid was additionally collected from ankylosing spondylitis patients. Overall study outcomes, separate from this receptor: Blood from ankylosing spondylitis patients appeared to be characterized by a TCR beta motif composed of about eight highly homologous amino acid variants. The disease-linked clones were reported as significantly enriched in matched synovial fluid samples from ankylosing spondylitis patients. The disease-linked clones had a CD8+ phenotype and were found at relatively low frequencies in peripheral blood. Some of the motif variants had been reported before in the synovial fluid and blood of reactive arthritis patients, a finding that suggests common disease-initiation mechanisms.

V was cut back by 4 bases and J by 2 bases, leaving a gap of 11 bases between them. Measured from the cysteine to the phenylalanine, the CDR3 is 15 residues long. Of all the DNA, just the CDR3 is kept, 45 bases in frame from base 1. Reading the germline V gene gives CDR1 MNHEY and CDR2 SVGAGI. Sequenced using an Illumina HiSeq 2500. Quantitative 5'-RACE with molecular barcodes was the method used to prepare the TCR beta libraries. In the original analysis: Disease-linked TCR variants were identified with a new computational method built on a probabilistic model of VDJ rearrangement. TCRdb reanalyzed the raw reads on its own, using fastp at Q25 for trimming and MiXCR for clone calling, and kept in-frame beta chains. All rows with the same CDR3 protein become a single entry with the most common DNA and genes. In this record, the V and J calls reflect TCRdb's handling and not the investigators' own analysis. Present in this sample are more than 400,000 distinct CDR3 sequences, about 5.4% of which were seen just once. The ten top clones hold around 3.5% of the sample.

Here the chain combines TRBV6-5 and TRBJ1-4; the D gene is not confidently resolved. The sequenced sample was blood, either unsorted or a sorted T cell fraction (not recorded which). The TCR sequence derives from a male donor with ankylosing spondylitis. The DNA sequence follows: TGTGCCAGCAGTTTCGACCGGATGACTAATGAAAAACTGTTTTTT. Its translation reads: CASSFDRMTNEKLFF.